The text below deals with one T cell receptor (beta chain). The antigen remains undetermined. The data were obtained in a study of siplizumab effects on memory and regulatory T cells. Overall study results and limits: Naive T cells looked more diverse than memory cells, and they looked like major contributors to the alloresponse.

The repertoire was sequenced with immunoSEQ multiplex PCR; TCRdb's copy has only in-frame clones and lacks some. The table records 97,000 or so clones, roughly 90% of them present only once. The CDR3 consists of 13 residues. V gave up 1 base and J gave up 7 bases, with 11 bases separating them. CDR1 SGHAT and CDR2 FQNNGV come from the germline V gene. Material: CD4+ T cells sorted from blood. The chain links TRBV11-2 to TRBJ2-7; maybe TRBD2 (5 bases). The sequence came from a human donor in good health. This CDR3 is CASSLGPSREQYF. For the CDR3, the DNA is TGTGCCAGCAGCTTAGGTCCTAGCCGGGAGCAGTACTTC.